The next 15 T cell receptor beta chains were all read from a single sample in a study of T cells in localized non-small cell lung cancer (dated by TCRdb to the early 2020s). The protocol used for the library was the immunoSEQ multiplex PCR assay. TCRdb limited this immuneACCESS table to in-frame rearrangements with V and J called. A share of clones is missing; checked studies link under half to unresolved V genes, and the rest is unexplained. The sample profile shows tens of thousands of clones; roughly 89% of them were found once. The top ten clones comprise 20% to 25% of the sample. The sequencing used peripheral blood, collected before any cancer treatment. The receptors come from a man between 40 and 70 years old with stage I squamous cell lung carcinoma.

The chain combines TRBV7-9 with TRBJ2-7; tentatively, D is TRBD2 (7 bases). Trimming removed 0 bases at V and 6 bases at J, with 15 bases between. Germline V gene data show CDR1 as SEHNR and CDR2 as FQNEAQ (reference sequence). The CDR3 sequence is 15 residues long. CDR3: CASSLASRGGGEQYF. In DNA, the CDR3 is TGTGCCAGCAGCTTAGCCTCGAGGGGGGGAGGCGAGCAGTACTTC.

V and J are TRBV12-2 and TRBJ2-3; the D call of TRBD2 is as the table states it, not checked on the DNA. TRBV12-2 is described as a pseudogene. This CDR3 is built from 17 residues. CDR3 sequence (DNA): TGTGCAAGTCGCTTATCGGGAGGGCCTTCAGACACAGATACGCAGTATTTT. Its translation is CASRLSGGPSDTDTQYF.

The rearrangement joins TRBV2 to TRBJ2-1, with D unresolved. Trimming shortened V by 7 bases and J by 9 bases, and 16 bases separated the two germline ends. The germline V gene has CDR1 SNHLY and CDR2 FYNNEI. The CDR3 consists of 13 residues. CDR3 bases: TGTGCCAGCACCGAAGTTGAGGCCAGTGAGCAGTTCTTC. Protein product: CASTEVEASEQFF.

The gene calls are TRBV28 and TRBJ1-2, with unresolved D. Germline V gene lookup returns CDR1 MDHEN and CDR2 SYDVKM. The V and J ends lost 3 bases and 8 bases respectively, with 16 bases between them. The CDR3 spans 14 residues. CDR3 sequence: CASSFSGPLDGYTF. CDR3 bases: TGTGCCAGCAGTTTTTCCGGGCCATTGGACGGCTACACCTTC.

This clone was picked up one time. The rearrangement joins TRBV11-1 to TRBJ1-5; D gene unclear. This CDR3 is built from 13 residues. Germline-derived CDR1 and CDR2 are SGHAT and FQDESV (reference sequence). Deletions cut 5 bases from V and 2 bases from J, with 7 bases between. DNA of the CDR3: TGTGCCAGCAGCCGGACTCGCAATCAGCCCCAGCATTTT. Protein: CASSRTRNQPQHF. The whole variable domain, remainder taken from reference TRBV11-1 and TRBJ1-5, is EAEVAQSPRYKITEKSQAVAFWCDPISGHATLYWYRQILGQGPELLVQFQDESVVDDSQLPKDRFSAERLKGVDSTLKIQPAELGDSAMYLCASSRTRNQPQHFGDGTRLSIL.

The chain links TRBV14 to TRBJ2-7; unclear D gene. Germline CDR1 and CDR2: SGHDN and FVKESK. V lost 1 base, J lost 6 bases, and 10 bases lay in between. This CDR3 contains 13 residues. The DNA for the CDR3 is TGTGCCAGCAGCCAAGTCGGGTTCGGCGAGCAGTACTTC. It codes for CASSQVGFGEQYF.

The CDR3 region is CASSQGVHLHF. The CDR3 DNA reads as TGTGCCAGCAGCCAAGGGGTCCACCTCCACTTT. V gene TRBV4-2 combines with J gene TRBJ1-6; D uncertain. Between the trimmed V and J ends, which lost 1 base and 15 bases, there was a span of 7 bases. From germline, CDR1 is LGHNA and CDR2 YNFKEQ. This CDR3 is built from 11 residues.

The rearrangement links TRBV6-5 to TRBJ2-7, with 9 bases aligning to TRBD1. CDR3 length: 13 amino acids. V was clipped by 5 bases and J by 3 bases; unmatched bases: 2. Germline CDR1 and CDR2: MNHEY and SVGAGI. CDR3 in DNA: TGTGCCAGCAGTCAGGGACAGGGCTACGAGCAGTACTTC. Amino acid sequence: CASSQGQGYEQYF.

The chain links TRBV5-1 to TRBJ2-7, with 9 bases fitting TRBD2. The germline gives CDR1 SGHRS, CDR2 YFSETQ. This CDR3 spans 13 amino acids. Unmatched junction bases numbered 6, after V lost 4 bases and J lost 7 bases. CDR3 loop: CASSLAGTEEQYF. The CDR3 bases are TGCGCCAGCAGCCTAGCGGGGACGGAAGAGCAGTACTTC.

The chain recombines TRBV9 with TRBJ2-1; D unclear. The germline V gene has CDR1 SGDLS and CDR2 YYNGEE. V was pared by 7 bases and J by 6 bases, with 17 bases between. The CDR3 runs to 14 residues. The CDR3 DNA reads as TGTGCCAGCTCCCGGGTAGGGTTCTTCAATGAGCAGTTCTTC. Its translation is CASSRVGFFNEQFF.

The chain couples TRBV7-2 to TRBJ2-2; perhaps D is TRBD1 or TRBD2 (6 bases each). Germline CDR1 SGHTA, CDR2 FQGNSA. V lost 5 bases and J lost 4, with 17 bases in between. CDR3 length: 16 amino acids. In nucleotides, the CDR3 is TGTGCCAGCAGCCAAAACCCGGGGGCGGGCACCGGGGAGCTGTTTTTT. It yields the protein CASSQNPGAGTGELFF.

CDR3 sequence reads: CASSRNQGVGNTIYF. CDR3 DNA sequence: TGCGCCAGCAGCCGGAACCAAGGTGTCGGAAACACCATATATTTT. The chain is built from TRBV4-3 and TRBJ1-3; unclear D gene. The germline gives CDR1 LGHNA, CDR2 YSLEER. CDR3 length equals 15 residues. Trimming shortened V by 4 bases and J by 4 bases, and 14 bases separated the two germline ends.

This chain uses TRBV7-3 with TRBJ1-1; TRBD1 matches at 8 bases. Looked up from germline, CDR1 is SGHTA and CDR2 is FQGTGA. The trim removed 5 bases at V and 3 bases at J, leaving 5 bases unmatched. The CDR3 is made up of 14 amino acids. CDR3 in DNA: TGTGCCAGCAGCAGACAGGGGCGGCACACTGAAGCTTTCTTT. Translated, it gives CASSRQGRHTEAFF.

The V gene is TRBV6-5, the J gene TRBJ2-2; 7 positions agree with TRBD2. V trimming: 3 bases; J trimming: 0 bases; junction bases outside the gene matches: 4. The germline CDR1 and CDR2 sequences are MNHEY and SVGAGI. The CDR3 runs to 16 residues. This CDR3 reads CASSYRTSANTGELFF. DNA of the CDR3: TGTGCCAGCAGTTATCGTACTAGCGCGAACACCGGGGAGCTGTTTTTT.

The chain links TRBV9 to TRBJ1-3, with unresolved D. Germline V gives CDR1 SGDLS, CDR2 YYNGEE. The V and J ends lost 3 bases and 3 bases respectively, with 7 bases between them. The CDR3 loop spans 13 amino acids. The CDR3 region is CASSGPGGNTIYF. The CDR3 DNA reads as TGTGCCAGCAGCGGCCCAGGTGGAAACACCATATATTTT.